The present entry profiles one T cell receptor (beta chain) with its context. The antigen is not known. Trimming pared 4 bases from V and 5 bases from J, leaving 18 bases between. Germline loops: CDR1 SGDLS, CDR2 YYNGEE. This CDR3 is 15 amino acids long. Documented treatment: 19 received Ad26.COV2.S at low or high dose, single or two shots; roughly 5 received placebo; per-sample allocation not given. Sampling was done on day 63 after the first vaccine or placebo injection. A Boston adult aged 18-55 years was the donor. Spike of the Wuhan-strain SARS-CoV-2 was expressed by an Ad26 vector, which formed the vaccine. This entry belongs to a study of Ad26.COV2.S vaccination and SARS-CoV-2 variants. Study details: Ad26.COV2.S, an intramuscular injection, was given once or twice 56 days apart. Study conclusions and caveats: Substantial breadth in spike-specific CD8+ and CD4+ T cell responses was reportedly seen after vaccination.

Assay used: immunoSEQ multiplex PCR; TCRdb lists only in-frame clones, some missing. Of 300,000 to 350,000 clones listed, roughly 90% are singletons. This specimen was peripheral blood, taken in a trial of Ad26.COV2.S vaccine versus placebo. This clonotype was sampled from a person aged 18-65 years who received the Ad26.COV2.S COVID-19 vaccine or a placebo. This chain links TRBV9 with TRBJ1-2; D remains unclear. As DNA, the CDR3 is TGTGCCAGCAGCCAAGGGCAGACGGGATTGTATGGCTACACCTTC. It specifies CASSQGQTGLYGYTF.